Following are 9 T cell receptor beta chains from one sample sequenced in a study of Tregs in tolerant kidney transplant recipients. Here immunoSEQ multiplex PCR was the method, and the copy in TCRdb shows in-frame clones only, minus some. The sample lists 120,000 or so clones, roughly nine tenths occurring once. Sample: CD4+ T cells from blood. The receptors were gathered from a human donor in good health.

The rearrangement joins TRBV6-6 to TRBJ2-3; 9 bases agree with TRBD2. CDR1 is MNHNY and CDR2 is SVGAGI in the germline V gene (reference sequence). The V and J ends lost 6 bases and 4 bases, in that order; junction bases with no gene match: 5. The CDR3 has 14 amino acids. CDR3 sequence: CASRERGVADTQYF. The CDR3 bases are TGTGCCAGCAGGGAGCGGGGGGTGGCAGATACGCAGTATTTT.

The rearrangement links TRBV19 to TRBJ2-1; possible D gene TRBD1, 5 bases. The CDR3 has 17 amino acids. CDR1 and CDR2 (germline): LNHDA, SQIVND (reference sequence). V lost 1 base and J 4 bases, leaving 17 bases between the germline ends. The CDR3 DNA is TGTGCCAGTAGTATAGGGGGCGCAGGGCCGTCATACAATGAGCAGTTCTTC. It codes for CASSIGGAGPSYNEQFF.

The chain combines TRBV9 with TRBJ2-2, with D possibly matching TRBD2 (5 bases). The CDR3 runs to 17 residues. The germline V gene has CDR1 SGDLS and CDR2 YYNGEE. The ends were cut back, 1 base at V and 4 bases at J, with 17 bases in the middle. The CDR3 loop is CASSVTPSGAATGELFF. The CDR3 nucleotides read TGTGCCAGCAGCGTAACCCCAAGCGGTGCCGCCACCGGGGAGCTGTTTTTT.

V usage is TRBV6-4 and J usage is TRBJ2-3, with D uncertain. Trimming cost V 4 bases and J 2 bases, with 7 bases left between them. Germline-derived CDR1 and CDR2 are MRHNA and SNTAGT. This CDR3 has 13 residues. The CDR3 bases are TGTGCCAGCAGTGCTAGAACCACAGATACGCAGTATTTT. Translated: CASSARTTDTQYF.

The rearrangement links TRBV2 to TRBJ1-1; no firm D call. V lost 6 bases to trimming and J lost 1 base, with 9 bases between them. Germline CDR1 and CDR2: SNHLY and FYNNEI. The CDR3 runs 13 residues. The CDR3 bases are TGTGCCAGCAGGTCCCAGGCGAACACTGAAGCTTTCTTT. Protein product: CASRSQANTEAFF.

The V gene is TRBV29-1, the J gene TRBJ1-2; 8 positions agree with TRBD1. Germline V gene sequence: CDR1 SQVTM, CDR2 ANQGSEA. J gave up 2 bases and V 4 bases, and 0 bases lay outside the gene matches. The CDR3 has 12 amino acids. The CDR3 reads CSVGQGNYGYTF. CDR3 bases: TGCAGCGTTGGACAGGGGAACTATGGCTACACCTTC. The full variable domain, with the rest looked up from reference TRBV29-1 and TRBJ1-2, is SAVISQKPSRDICQRGTSLTIQCQVDSQVTMMFWYRQQPGQSLTLIATANQGSEATYESGFVIDKFPISRPNLTFSTLTVSNMSPEDSSIYLCSVGQGNYGYTFGSGTRLTVV.

The rearrangement joins TRBV7-9 to TRBJ1-1; D not certain. CDR1 and CDR2 from the germline V gene are SEHNR and FQNEAQ (reference sequence). V was shortened by 1 base and J by 2 bases, with 17 bases between the two germline ends. The CDR3 consists of 17 residues. The CDR3 nucleotides are TGTGCCAGCAGCTTAGGTATGGACCTCCGAGGCAACACTGAAGCTTTCTTT. Residues: CASSLGMDLRGNTEAFF.

This chain uses TRBV29-1 with TRBJ2-3, with D uncertain. V was cut by 2 bases and J by 6 bases, with 12 bases left in between. CDR3 length: 13 residues. Germline V gives CDR1 SQVTM, CDR2 ANQGSEA. CDR3 residues: CSVETPRSDTQYF. The CDR3 DNA reads as TGCAGCGTTGAAACCCCTAGGTCGGATACGCAGTATTTT.

J is TRBJ1-1 and V is TRBV5-8; weak D call: TRBD1 (6 bases). Germline CDR1 is SGHTS and CDR2 is YDEGEE. This CDR3 comprises 14 residues. With 7 bases removed from V and 7 bases from J, the gap between germline ends came to 20 bases. The CDR3 DNA follows: TGTGCCAGCCGGGGGGGCCAAGGACGAGGTGAAGCTTTCTTT. As protein: CASRGGQGRGEAFF.